The 30 T cell receptor beta chains below come from one sample, sequenced in a study of T cell responses to AZD1222 COVID-19 vaccine. Profiled with immunoSEQ multiplex PCR; TCRdb holds only in-frame clones, not every one. The sample has about 35,000 clones, 86% seen once; the top ten hold approximately 7.3%. Sequences were derived from peripheral blood, sampled on day 0 of AZD1222 vaccination. All receptors come from an adult in good health.

This chain links TRBV7-3 with TRBJ1-2, with D perhaps TRBD1 (5 bases). Germline values: CDR1 SGHTA, CDR2 FQGTGA. The CDR3 is 13 amino acids. Trimming left V 5 bases short and J 8 bases short, with 15 bases between. CDR3 region: CASSPMGGEGYTF. CDR3 bases: TGTGCCAGCAGCCCTATGGGGGGGGAAGGCTACACCTTC.

This clone was seen only a few times. The genes are TRBV5-1 and TRBJ2-7; 7 bases are a match to TRBD1. Unmatched junction bases numbered 5, after V lost 1 base and J lost 7 bases. This CDR3 has 13 amino acids. Germline CDR1 reads SGHRS; CDR2 reads YFSETQ. In DNA form, the CDR3 reads TGCGCCAGCAGCTTGAATGACAGGGAAGAGCAGTACTTC. Translating gives CASSLNDREEQYF.

V usage is TRBV28 and J usage is TRBJ1-2; 9 nucleotides align to TRBD1. The CDR3 extends over 15 amino acids. Germline loops: CDR1 MDHEN, CDR2 SYDVKM. V gave up 6 bases and J gave up 6 bases; unmatched junction bases: 11. CDR3 nucleotide sequence: TGTGCCAGCAGCAGACCGGGACAGGGCATTGATGGCTACACCTTC. Translated: CASSRPGQGIDGYTF.

V gene TRBV2 combines with J gene TRBJ2-2; D tentatively fits TRBD1 or TRBD2 (5 bases each). The CDR3 consists of 13 residues. Trimming stripped 5 bases from V and 7 bases from J, with 11 bases between. In germline, CDR1 is SNHLY, CDR2 FYNNEI. CDR3 protein: CASSRDGGGELFF. The CDR3 nucleotides read TGTGCCAGCAGTAGGGACGGTGGCGGGGAGCTGTTTTTT.

This clone was counted once. The gene calls are TRBV2 and TRBJ1-3; a weak D match, TRBD1 (6 bases). There are 15 residues in the CDR3. The germline V and J ends were trimmed by 6 bases and 0 bases, with 12 bases remaining between them. Germline assignment: CDR1 SNHLY and CDR2 FYNNEI. CDR3 DNA: TGTGCCAGCAGGCCTACAGGGAGCTCTGGAAACACCATATATTTT. It yields the protein CASRPTGSSGNTIYF.

The V gene is TRBV27, the J gene TRBJ2-1; TRBD2 aligns across 12 bases. Germline loops: CDR1 MNHEY, CDR2 SMNVEV (reference sequence). This CDR3 is 14 amino acids long. J was trimmed by 9 bases and V by 5 bases; bases with no gene match: 5. CDR3 amino acids: CASSGLAGYGEQFF. The DNA for the CDR3 is TGTGCCAGCAGTGGACTAGCGGGATACGGTGAGCAGTTCTTC.

The genes are TRBV14 and TRBJ2-7, with D possibly TRBD2 on 6 matching bases. The germline V and J ends were trimmed by 6 bases and 6 bases, with 12 bases remaining between them. Germline V gene lookup returns CDR1 SGHDN and CDR2 FVKESK. The CDR3 extends over 12 amino acids. The CDR3: CASSPSGVEQYF. The CDR3 DNA reads as TGTGCCAGCAGTCCGTCGGGGGTCGAGCAGTACTTC.

This chain's CDR3 is CASRQRTGGAYEQYF. CDR3 bases: TGTGCCAGTAGACAAAGGACCGGAGGAGCCTACGAGCAGTACTTC. The chain uses TRBV19 and TRBJ2-7; maybe TRBD2 (5 bases). Trimming took 6 bases from V and 2 from J, leaving 17 bases between them. In germline, CDR1 is LNHDA, CDR2 SQIVND (reference sequence). The CDR3 runs to 15 residues.

This rearrangement joins TRBV29-1 to TRBJ1-1; D call uncertain. CDR3 length: 15 residues. The V gene lost 6 bases and the J gene lost 2 bases, with 19 bases spanning the gap. Germline CDR1 and CDR2: SQVTM and ANQGSEA. In nucleotides, the CDR3 is TGCAGCGTCCAAGCGGGTCGGCGGGAAAACACTGAAGCTTTCTTT. Translated, it gives CSVQAGRRENTEAFF. Based on the CDR3 plus reference TRBV29-1 and TRBJ1-1, the full variable domain is SAVISQKPSRDICQRGTSLTIQCQVDSQVTMMFWYRQQPGQSLTLIATANQGSEATYESGFVIDKFPISRPNLTFSTLTVSNMSPEDSSIYLCSVQAGRRENTEAFFGQGTRLTVV.

The chain has TRBV7-9 and TRBJ2-7; D possibly corresponds to TRBD1 (5 bases). Germline loops: CDR1 SEHNR, CDR2 FQNEAQ (reference sequence). V was clipped by 1 base and J by 6 bases, with 13 bases between them. The CDR3 length is 14 residues. The CDR3 sequence is CASSLGYQGSEQYF. CDR3 bases: TGTGCCAGCAGCTTAGGGTACCAGGGAAGCGAGCAGTACTTC.

This sequence joins TRBV16 and TRBJ1-2; 11 positions match TRBD1. Germline CDR1 reads KGHSY; CDR2 reads FQNENV. This CDR3 region has 18 residues. Trimming at V came to 0 bases and at J to 3 bases, leaving 9 bases not matched to a gene. Here the CDR3 DNA reads TGTGCCAGCAGCCAATCGTCAATTGGGGGACAGGGGGACTATGGCTACACCTTC. Encoded protein: CASSQSSIGGQGDYGYTF.

The CDR3 DNA reads TGTGCCAGCAGCACTTCGGACAGAGCAAGCACTGAAGCTTTCTTT. This sequence encodes CASSTSDRASTEAFF. This rearrangement joins TRBV28 to TRBJ1-1; D may be TRBD1 (6 bases). The CDR3 consists of 15 residues. V lost 6 bases to trimming and J lost 4 bases, with 18 bases between them. The germline V gene encodes CDR1 MDHEN and CDR2 SYDVKM.

J is TRBJ2-7 and V is TRBV27; 8 nucleotides match TRBD2. The trim removed 4 bases at V and 0 bases at J, leaving 8 bases unmatched. The CDR3 is made up of 16 amino acids. Germline loops: CDR1 MNHEY, CDR2 SMNVEV (reference sequence). The CDR3 region has the DNA TGTGCCAGCAGTTCGTTAGCGGGGATTATCTCCTACGAGCAGTACTTC. This codes for CASSSLAGIISYEQYF.

This chain connects TRBV27 to TRBJ2-6, with D hard to call. The CDR3 covers 14 residues. The V end was cut by 2 bases, the J end by 0 bases, with 2 bases between. Germline CDR1 reads MNHEY; CDR2 reads SMNVEV (reference sequence). CDR3 nucleotides: TGTGCCAGCAGTTTAAGCTCTGGGGCCAACGTCCTGACTTTC. It encodes CASSLSSGANVLTF. Variable domain in full (rest from reference TRBV27 and TRBJ2-6): EAQVTQNPRYLITVTGKKLTVTCSQNMNHEYMSWYRQDPGLGLRQIYYSMNVEVTDKGDVPEGYKVSRKEKRNFPLILESPSPNQTSLYFCASSLSSGANVLTFGAGSRLTVL.

This clone was observed a few times. The chain links TRBV7-2 to TRBJ2-4; D possibly corresponds to TRBD1 (6 bases). V was trimmed by 7 bases and J by 6 bases, leaving 13 bases between them. CDR3 length: 13 residues. Germline loops: CDR1 SGHTA, CDR2 FQGNSA. CDR3 sequence (DNA): TGTGCCAGCACCATACAGGGTGGAAACATTCAGTACTTC. This encodes CASTIQGGNIQYF.

The chain is built from TRBV27 and TRBJ1-3; 8 nucleotides agree with TRBD1. The trim removed 5 bases at V and 0 bases at J, leaving 6 bases unmatched. Germline assignment: CDR1 MNHEY and CDR2 SMNVEV (reference sequence). The CDR3 is 16 residues long. CDR3 in DNA: TGTGCCAGCAGTCAAGGGACAGGCGCCTCTGGAAACACCATATATTTT. This encodes CASSQGTGASGNTIYF.

This chain connects TRBV5-1 to TRBJ1-2, with D uncertain. Trimming took 0 bases from V and 4 from J, leaving 10 bases between them. The CDR3 has 14 amino acids. Germline V CDR1 and CDR2: SGHRS, YFSETQ. The CDR3 bases are TGCGCCAGCAGCTTGGCCGCAGACTTCTATGGCTACACCTTC. Protein product: CASSLAADFYGYTF.

The chain links TRBV9 to TRBJ1-2; D gene ambiguous. CDR1 and CDR2 (germline): SGDLS, YYNGEE. This CDR3 contains 15 residues. V lost 2 bases to trimming and J lost 0 bases, with 11 bases between them. The CDR3 spells CASSVTHQANYGYTF. CDR3 nucleotide sequence: TGTGCCAGCAGCGTGACCCACCAAGCTAACTATGGCTACACCTTC.

This chain connects TRBV30 to TRBJ1-3; 9 positions agree with TRBD1. The junction had 10 bases not matched to a gene; V was cut back by 0 bases and J by 4 bases. Germline V lookup: CDR1 GTSNPN, CDR2 SVGIG (reference sequence). The length of the CDR3 is 17 residues. CDR3 region: CAWSVFLGTGRGNTIYF. For the CDR3, the DNA is TGTGCCTGGAGTGTCTTCCTCGGGACAGGGAGAGGAAACACCATATATTTT.

The chain employs TRBV13 and TRBJ1-4; 9 positions agree with TRBD1. J gave up 7 bases and V 0 bases, and 0 bases lay outside the gene matches. CDR3 length equals 14 residues. Germline values: CDR1 PRHDT, CDR2 FYEKMQ (reference sequence). The CDR3 protein is CASSLGDRGEKLFF. CDR3 sequence (DNA): TGTGCCAGCAGCTTAGGGGACAGGGGTGAAAAACTGTTTTTT.

The chain has TRBV28 and TRBJ2-7; D is undetermined. The CDR3 is 13 residues long. The germline V and J ends were trimmed by 5 bases and 1 base, with 9 bases remaining between them. CDR1 and CDR2 (germline): MDHEN, SYDVKM. The CDR3 nucleotides read TGTGCCAGCAGTCCCGGGTCGTCCTACGAGCAGTACTTC. This gives the protein CASSPGSSYEQYF. The entire variable domain, with the rest obtained from reference TRBV28 and TRBJ2-7, is as follows: DVKVTQSSRYLVKRTGEKVFLECVQDMDHENMFWYRQDPGLGLRLIYFSYDVKMKEKGDIPEGYSVSREKKERFSLILESASTNQTSMYLCASSPGSSYEQYFGPGTRLTVT.

The rearrangement joins TRBV5-1 to TRBJ1-4; 7 nucleotides match TRBD1. The CDR3 sequence is 14 residues long. Germline loops: CDR1 SGHRS, CDR2 YFSETQ. Trimming took 4 bases from V and 8 from J; bases not matched to a gene: 8. In nucleotides, the CDR3 is TGCGCCAGCAGCCCGACAGGGCCTCCCGAAAAACTGTTTTTT. This gives the protein CASSPTGPPEKLFF.

The chain carries TRBV6-5 and TRBJ2-7; possibly TRBD1 for D (6 bases). CDR3 length: 13 residues. V was clipped by 6 bases and J by 4 bases, with 13 bases between them. The germline CDR1 and CDR2 sequences are MNHEY and SVGAGI. DNA of the CDR3: TGTGCCAGCAGCAAAGAAAGGGGGTACGAGCAGTACTTC. As protein: CASSKERGYEQYF.

This clone showed up just once. CDR3 amino acids: CASKTAPNTEAFF. CDR3 coding DNA: TGTGCCAGCAAGACGGCCCCGAACACTGAAGCTTTCTTT. The chain uses TRBV19 and TRBJ1-1; D call uncertain. CDR1 and CDR2 from the germline V gene are LNHDA and SQIVND (reference sequence). There are 13 residues in the CDR3. Between the trimmed V and J ends, which lost 9 bases and 1 base, there was a span of 12 bases.

The V call is TRBV7-2, the J call TRBJ2-7; TRBD2 matches 7 bases. The V and J ends lost 3 bases and 1 base, in that order; junction bases with no gene match: 6. The CDR3 runs to 15 residues. Germline-derived CDR1 and CDR2 are SGHTA and FQGNSA. CDR3 nucleotides: TGTGCCAGCAGCTTCCGGCGGGAGTTTTCCTACGAGCAGTACTTC. Translated, it gives CASSFRREFSYEQYF.

The V call is TRBV28, the J call TRBJ1-4; 8 positions match TRBD1. The CDR3 runs to 15 residues. The junction had 4 bases not matched to a gene; V was cut back by 5 bases and J by 2 bases. Germline V CDR1 and CDR2: MDHEN, SYDVKM. DNA of the CDR3: TGTGCCAGCAGTGCTCAGGGGGCGACTAATGAAAAACTGTTTTTT. Amino acids: CASSAQGATNEKLFF.

The rearrangement uses TRBV14 and TRBJ2-2; no reliable D call. Germline assignment: CDR1 SGHDN and CDR2 FVKESK. This CDR3 has 17 amino acids. Between the trimmed V and J ends, which lost 0 bases and 3 bases, there was a span of 14 bases. The CDR3 is CASSQELVVADTGELFF. The CDR3 DNA sequence: TGTGCCAGCAGCCAAGAACTGGTGGTCGCGGACACCGGGGAGCTGTTTTTT.

The chain uses TRBV27 and TRBJ2-3, with 14 bases matching TRBD2. This CDR3 spans 15 amino acids. The germline V gene encodes CDR1 MNHEY and CDR2 SMNVEV (reference sequence). Unmatched junction bases numbered 4, after V lost 6 bases and J lost 5 bases. This chain's CDR3 is CASSYGLAGGDTQYF. DNA of the CDR3: TGTGCCAGCAGCTATGGACTAGCGGGAGGAGATACGCAGTATTTT.

V is TRBV5-1 and J is TRBJ2-2; D possibly corresponds to TRBD1 (6 bases). Trimming removed 4 bases at V and 5 bases at J, with 9 bases between. Per the germline V gene, CDR1 is SGHRS and CDR2 is YFSETQ. The length of the CDR3 is 13 residues. The CDR3 region has the DNA TGCGCCAGCAGCCCCACAGGGACCGGGGAGCTGTTTTTT. Translation gives CASSPTGTGELFF. The full variable domain, completed using reference TRBV5-1 and TRBJ2-2, is KAGVTQTPRYLIKTRGQQVTLSCSPISGHRSVSWYQQTPGQGLQFLFEYFSETQRNKGNFPGRFSGRQFSNSRSEMNVSTLELGDSALYLCASSPTGTGELFFGEGSRLTVL.

The chain uses TRBV7-2 and TRBJ2-1; 7 bases agree with TRBD2. The CDR3 totals 14 residues. Germline CDR1 and CDR2: SGHTA and FQGNSA. Trimming at V came to 5 bases and at J to 8 bases, leaving 9 bases not matched to a gene. The chain's CDR3 is CASSATGTIDEQFF. For the CDR3, the DNA is TGTGCCAGCAGCGCAACCGGGACTATCGATGAGCAGTTCTTC.